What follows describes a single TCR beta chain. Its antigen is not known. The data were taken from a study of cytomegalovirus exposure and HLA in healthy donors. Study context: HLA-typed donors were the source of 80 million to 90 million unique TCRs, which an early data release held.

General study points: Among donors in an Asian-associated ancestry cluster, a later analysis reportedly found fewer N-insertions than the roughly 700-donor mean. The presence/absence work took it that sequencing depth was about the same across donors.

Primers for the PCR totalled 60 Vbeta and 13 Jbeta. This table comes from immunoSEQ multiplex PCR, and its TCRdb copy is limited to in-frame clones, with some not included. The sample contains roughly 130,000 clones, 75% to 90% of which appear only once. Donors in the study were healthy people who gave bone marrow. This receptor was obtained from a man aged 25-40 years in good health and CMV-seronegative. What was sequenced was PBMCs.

The CDR3 sequence is CASSPPPSGTLDTQYF. Here the CDR3 DNA reads TGTGCCAGCAGTCCCCCCCCTAGCGGGACTTTAGATACGCAGTATTTT. The V gene is TRBV27, the J gene TRBJ2-3; 9 bases agree with TRBD2. The CDR3 loop spans 16 amino acids. Germline CDR1 and CDR2: MNHEY and SMNVEV (reference sequence). Trimming at V came to 5 bases and at J to 5 bases, leaving 11 bases not matched to a gene.